This T cell receptor beta chain was captured in a study of blood T cell repertoires in COVID-19. Produced via immunoSEQ multiplex PCR; TCRdb's table is partial and in-frame only. The repertoire has some 150,000 clones, more than 85% of them found once; the top ten carry roughly 5.4%. The TCR originated in a human donor in a cohort sampled during active COVID-19. Source material: peripheral blood.

In DNA form, the CDR3 reads TGTGCCAGCAGCCTGACTAGCGGGGCCTACGAGCAGTACTTC. Protein: CASSLTSGAYEQYF. The chain employs TRBV7-2 and TRBJ2-7; TRBD2 aligns across 11 bases. The CDR3 is 14 residues long. Per germline, CDR1 SGHTA and CDR2 FQGNSA. V shed 5 bases and J 2 bases; nucleotides not matched to a gene: 2.